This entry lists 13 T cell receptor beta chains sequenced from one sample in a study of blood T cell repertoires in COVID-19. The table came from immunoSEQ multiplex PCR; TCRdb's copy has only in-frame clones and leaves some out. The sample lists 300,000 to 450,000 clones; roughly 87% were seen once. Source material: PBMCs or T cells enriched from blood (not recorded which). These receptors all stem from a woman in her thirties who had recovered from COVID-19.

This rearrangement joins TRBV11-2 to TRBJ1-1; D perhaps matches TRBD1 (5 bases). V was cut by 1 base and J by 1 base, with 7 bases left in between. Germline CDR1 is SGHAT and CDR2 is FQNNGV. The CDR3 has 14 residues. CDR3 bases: TGTGCCAGCAGCTTAGGACAGAAGAACACTGAAGCTTTCTTT. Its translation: CASSLGQKNTEAFF.

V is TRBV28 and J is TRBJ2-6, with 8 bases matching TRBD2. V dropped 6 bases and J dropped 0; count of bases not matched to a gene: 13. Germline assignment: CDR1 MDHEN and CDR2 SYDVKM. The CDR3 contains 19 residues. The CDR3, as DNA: TGTGCCAGCAGACACAGGGCCTACGGGGGGGGCTCTGGGGCCAACGTCCTGACTTTC. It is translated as CASRHRAYGGGSGANVLTF. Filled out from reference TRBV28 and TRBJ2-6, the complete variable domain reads DVKVTQSSRYLVKRTGEKVFLECVQDMDHENMFWYRQDPGLGLRLIYFSYDVKMKEKGDIPEGYSVSREKKERFSLILESASTNQTSMYLCASRHRAYGGGSGANVLTFGAGSRLTVL.

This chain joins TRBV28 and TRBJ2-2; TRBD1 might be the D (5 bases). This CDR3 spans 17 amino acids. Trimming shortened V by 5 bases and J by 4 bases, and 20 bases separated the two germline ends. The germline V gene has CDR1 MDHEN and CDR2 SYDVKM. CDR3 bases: TGTGCCAGCAGTCTCGAGGCGGTAGGGGCCGGCACCGGGGAGCTGTTTTTT. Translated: CASSLEAVGAGTGELFF.

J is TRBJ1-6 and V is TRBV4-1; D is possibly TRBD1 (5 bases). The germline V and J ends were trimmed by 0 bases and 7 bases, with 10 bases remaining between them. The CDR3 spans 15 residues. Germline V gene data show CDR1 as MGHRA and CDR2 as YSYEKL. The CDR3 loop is CASSQDRAGNSPLHF. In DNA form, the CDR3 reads TGCGCCAGCAGCCAAGACAGGGCAGGCAATTCACCCCTCCACTTT.

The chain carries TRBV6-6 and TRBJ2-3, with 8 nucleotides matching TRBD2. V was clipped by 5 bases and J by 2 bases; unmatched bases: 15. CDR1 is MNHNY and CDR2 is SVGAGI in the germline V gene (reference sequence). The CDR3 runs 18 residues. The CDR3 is CASSPLAAPDYFTDTQYF. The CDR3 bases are TGTGCCAGCAGTCCACTAGCGGCGCCCGATTACTTCACAGATACGCAGTATTTT.

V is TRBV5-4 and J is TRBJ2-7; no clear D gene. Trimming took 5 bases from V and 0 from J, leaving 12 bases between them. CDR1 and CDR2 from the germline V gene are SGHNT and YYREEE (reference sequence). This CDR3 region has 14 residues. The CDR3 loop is CASSGADSSYEQYF. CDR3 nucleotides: TGTGCCAGCAGTGGCGCGGATAGCTCCTACGAGCAGTACTTC.

CDR3 nucleotides: TGTGCCAGCAGCTTGTGGGGCGAACAGAGCTATGGCTACACCTTC. Translation: CASSLWGEQSYGYTF. The rearrangement joins TRBV5-6 to TRBJ1-2; D might be TRBD1 (5 bases). V lost 1 base and J lost 4, with 14 bases in between. Germline V gene lookup returns CDR1 SGHDT and CDR2 YYEEEE. The length of the CDR3 is 15 residues.

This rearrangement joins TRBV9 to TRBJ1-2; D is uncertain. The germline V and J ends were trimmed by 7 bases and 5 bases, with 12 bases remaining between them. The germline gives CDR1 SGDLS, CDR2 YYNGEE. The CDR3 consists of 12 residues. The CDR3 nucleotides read TGTGCCAGCGGGCCCTCATCTTATGGCTACACCTTC. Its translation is CASGPSSYGYTF. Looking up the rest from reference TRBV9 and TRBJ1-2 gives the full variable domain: DSGVTQTPKHLITATGQRVTLRCSPRSGDLSVYWYQQSLDQGLQFLIQYYNGEERAKGNILERFSAQQFPDLHSELNLSSLELGDSALYFCASGPSSYGYTFGSGTRLTVV.

The DNA for the CDR3 is TGTGCCAGCAGCCTGGGGGCCCTTTACACAGATACGCAGTATTTT. Amino acids: CASSLGALYTDTQYF. The J gene is TRBJ2-3, the V gene TRBV7-2; tentative D call: TRBD1 (6 bases). The CDR3 totals 15 residues. CDR1 SGHTA and CDR2 FQGNSA come from the germline V gene. Between the trimmed V and J ends, which lost 5 bases and 2 bases, there was a span of 14 bases.

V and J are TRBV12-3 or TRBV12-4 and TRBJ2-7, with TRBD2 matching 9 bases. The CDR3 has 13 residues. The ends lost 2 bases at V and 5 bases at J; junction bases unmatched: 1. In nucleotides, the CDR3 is TGTGCCAGCAGTTTACTAGCGGGGAACGAGCAGTACTTC. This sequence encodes CASSLLAGNEQYF.

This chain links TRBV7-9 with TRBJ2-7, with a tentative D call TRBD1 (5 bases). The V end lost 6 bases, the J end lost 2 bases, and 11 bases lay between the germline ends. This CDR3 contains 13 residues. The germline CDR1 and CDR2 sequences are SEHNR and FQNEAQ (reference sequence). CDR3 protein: CASRMTATYEQYF. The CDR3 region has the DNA TGTGCCAGCAGGATGACAGCTACCTACGAGCAGTACTTC.

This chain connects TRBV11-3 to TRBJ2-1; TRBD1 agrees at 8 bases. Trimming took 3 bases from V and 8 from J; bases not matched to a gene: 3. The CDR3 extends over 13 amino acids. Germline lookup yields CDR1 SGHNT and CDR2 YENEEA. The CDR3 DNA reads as TGTGCCAGCAGCTTGGACAGGGACCATGAGCAGTTCTTC. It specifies CASSLDRDHEQFF.

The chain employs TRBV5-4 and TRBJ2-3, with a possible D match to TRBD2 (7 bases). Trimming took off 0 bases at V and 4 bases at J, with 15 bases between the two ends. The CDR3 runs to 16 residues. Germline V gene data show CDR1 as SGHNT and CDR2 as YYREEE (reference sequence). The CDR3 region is CASSLGSGGAADTQYF. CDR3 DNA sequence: TGTGCCAGCAGCTTGGGTTCGGGGGGCGCGGCAGATACGCAGTATTTT.